This TCR beta chain was identified during a study of T cell responses to AZD1222 COVID-19 vaccine. This CDR3 has 13 residues. The V gene lost 8 bases and the J gene lost 2 bases, with 12 bases spanning the gap. Germline V gene data show CDR1 as MDHEN and CDR2 as SYDVKM. Notes on the study in general: Donors, mostly white British, included more females; clonal diversity was possibly underestimated. Repertoire sampling occurred only after the peak T cell response. The span of vaccine-associated CD4 TCRs extended across spike, with dominance at 160-218 and 743-854.

On this clone itself: Its antigen is unidentified.

Measured with immunoSEQ multiplex PCR; TCRdb has only the in-frame clones, and not every one. The data contain 65,000 to 75,000 clones, under 90% of them singletons. The V gene is TRBV28, the J gene TRBJ1-2; D possibly corresponds to TRBD1 (6 bases). The sequences come from peripheral blood, collected on day 0 of AZD1222 vaccination. The receptor's source is an adult in good health. The DNA for the CDR3 is TGTGCCAGCCGGGGCAGGGGAAACTATGGCTACACCTTC. Its protein product is CASRGRGNYGYTF.